This is a list of T cell receptor beta chains from one sample in a study of T cell repertoires in cytomegalovirus infection. One entry per CDR3 protein results from TCRdb running MiXCR on the reads. The table records approximately 590,000 distinct CDR3 sequences, almost 40% of them present only once. No cognate antigen is known for these TCRs. The source material was cultured PBMCs, sampled from culture after CMV antigen stimulation. All receptors come from a human donor in good health (CMV status not recorded). Some clones in this sample may be carry-over from other donors' samples. CDR3s include the opening cysteine and the closing phenylalanine or tryptophan. The order of the fields is CDR3 protein, CDR3 DNA, clone size, D gene, J gene, V gene. A D gene is named only where the DNA matches it firmly. Size is stated for part of the rows, as once, few or many counts, or as a class when the clone is expanded.

CDR3 protein: CASSPAGKTQYF; CDR3 DNA: TGTGCCAGCAGTCCTGCGGGGAAGACCCAGTACTTC; clone size: NA; D gene: NA; J gene: TRBJ2-5; V gene: TRBV11-2
CDR3 protein: CASSYVLGVEAFF; CDR3 DNA: TGTGCCAGCAGTTACGTTTTGGGGGTTGAAGCTTTCTTT; clone size: few; D gene: NA; J gene: TRBJ1-1; V gene: TRBV6-2/TRBV6-3
CDR3 protein: CASSLVVGDLAKNIQYF; CDR3 DNA: TGTGCCAGCAGTTTGGTTGTCGGCGATCTGGCCAAAAACATTCAGTACTTC; clone size: NA; D gene: NA; J gene: TRBJ2-4; V gene: TRBV12-3/TRBV12-4
CDR3 protein: CASSYWTGGGRNTEAFF; CDR3 DNA: TGTGCCAGCAGTTATTGGACCGGGGGAGGGAGGAACACTGAAGCTTTCTTT; clone size: NA; D gene: NA; J gene: TRBJ1-1; V gene: TRBV27
CDR3 protein: CSAQPRGARNIQYF; CDR3 DNA: TGCAGTGCACAGCCTCGGGGGGCCCGAAACATTCAGTACTTC; clone size: NA; D gene: NA; J gene: TRBJ2-4; V gene: TRBV20-1
CDR3 protein: CASSRLYTDTQYF; CDR3 DNA: TGTGCCAGCAGCCGATTGTACACAGATACGCAGTATTTT; clone size: NA; D gene: NA; J gene: TRBJ2-3; V gene: TRBV7-2
CDR3 protein: CASSLGGTQPPLHF; CDR3 DNA: TGTGCCAGCAGCTTAGGAGGGACCCAGCCACCCCTCCACTTT; clone size: many; D gene: NA; J gene: TRBJ1-6; V gene: TRBV7-6
CDR3 protein: CASSEGQNRVYEQYF; CDR3 DNA: TGTGCCAGCAGCGAAGGGCAGAATAGGGTCTACGAGCAGTACTTC; clone size: NA; D gene: NA; J gene: TRBJ2-7; V gene: TRBV12-3/TRBV12-4
CDR3 protein: CASSYSRGRAQDGYTF; CDR3 DNA: TGTGCCAGCAGTTACTCGAGAGGCAGGGCGCAGGATGGCTACACCTTC; clone size: few; D gene: NA; J gene: TRBJ1-2; V gene: TRBV6-5
CDR3 protein: CASSETWGFTEAFF; CDR3 DNA: TGTGCCAGCAGTGAAACTTGGGGGTTCACTGAAGCTTTCTTT; clone size: few; D gene: NA; J gene: TRBJ1-1; V gene: TRBV6-1
CDR3 protein: CASSTPNLAKNIQYF; CDR3 DNA: TGTGCCAGTAGTACCCCGAATCTCGCCAAAAACATTCAGTACTTC; clone size: few; D gene: NA; J gene: TRBJ2-4; V gene: TRBV19
CDR3 protein: CASSSQGGGYTF; CDR3 DNA: TGTGCCAGCAGCTCCCAGGGTGGCGGCTACACCTTC; clone size: NA; D gene: NA; J gene: TRBJ1-2; V gene: TRBV9
CDR3 protein: CASSLLGDTQYF; CDR3 DNA: TGTGCCAGCAGCTTATTGGGAGATACGCAGTATTTT; clone size: many; D gene: NA; J gene: TRBJ2-3; V gene: TRBV11-2
CDR3 protein: CASGRGEVFEQYF; CDR3 DNA: TGTGCCAGCGGGAGGGGGGAAGTTTTCGAGCAGTACTTC; clone size: NA; D gene: NA; J gene: TRBJ2-7; V gene: TRBV27
CDR3 protein: CASSGWGGTDTQYF; CDR3 DNA: TGTGCCAGCAGTGGGTGGGGGGGCACAGATACGCAGTATTTT; clone size: NA; D gene: NA; J gene: TRBJ2-3; V gene: TRBV6-5
CDR3 protein: CSARHFGGGAYNEQFF; CDR3 DNA: TGCAGTGCTAGGCATTTCGGGGGTGGGGCCTACAATGAGCAGTTCTTC; clone size: NA; D gene: NA; J gene: TRBJ2-1; V gene: TRBV20-1
CDR3 protein: CASSFPTSLNEQFF; CDR3 DNA: TGTGCCAGCAGCTTCCCTACTAGCTTAAATGAGCAGTTCTTC; clone size: once; D gene: NA; J gene: TRBJ2-1; V gene: TRBV11-2
CDR3 protein: CASSSLAGLNTEAFF; CDR3 DNA: TGTGCCAGCAGCTCTTTGGCAGGCCTGAACACTGAAGCTTTCTTT; clone size: NA; D gene: NA; J gene: TRBJ1-1; V gene: TRBV5-5
CDR3 protein: CSAPGVTGAKETQYF; CDR3 DNA: TGCAGTGCACCAGGGGTCACAGGGGCTAAAGAGACCCAGTACTTC; clone size: NA; D gene: TRBD1; J gene: TRBJ2-5; V gene: TRBV20-1
CDR3 protein: CASSRGTEVYEQYF; CDR3 DNA: TGTGCCAGCAGCAGAGGGACGGAAGTCTACGAGCAGTACTTC; clone size: few; D gene: NA; J gene: TRBJ2-7; V gene: TRBV7-6
CDR3 protein: CASRDRLAGGRETQYF; CDR3 DNA: TGTGCCAGCAGGGACAGACTAGCGGGAGGTCGGGAGACCCAGTACTTC; clone size: NA; D gene: TRBD2; J gene: TRBJ2-5; V gene: TRBV2
CDR3 protein: CASSEGRISYNEQFF; CDR3 DNA: TGTGCCAGCAGTGAAGGGCGGATTTCCTACAATGAGCAGTTCTTC; clone size: NA; D gene: NA; J gene: TRBJ2-1; V gene: TRBV2